The 25 T cell receptor beta chains below come from one sample, sequenced in a study of blood T cell repertoires in COVID-19. Sequencing used immunoSEQ multiplex PCR; TCRdb keeps in-frame clones, though not all of them. This table holds approximately 56,000 clones, around 81% found once. The specimen was peripheral blood. These receptors all stem from an elderly woman with COVID-19, enrolled during active disease.

Here the CDR3 DNA reads TGTGCCAGTAGCCTCGGCGGCTACGAGCAGTACTTC. This sequence encodes CASSLGGYEQYF. The chain couples TRBV19 to TRBJ2-7; D uncertain. V lost 6 bases and J lost 3, with 9 bases in between. CDR1 and CDR2 from the germline V gene are LNHDA and SQIVND (reference sequence). The CDR3 extends over 12 amino acids. Based on the CDR3 plus reference TRBV19 and TRBJ2-7, the full variable domain is DGGITQSPKYLFRKEGQNVTLSCEQNLNHDAMYWYRQDPGQGLRLIYYSQIVNDFQKGDIAEGYSVSREKKESFPLTVTSAQKNPTAFYLCASSLGGYEQYFGPGTRLTVT.

Turning to this clone: This CDR3 is missing its conserved last phenylalanine or tryptophan, likely due to a read error. No DNA is shown, since the ends of the CDR3 on it are uncertain; the CDR3 is the one TCRdb lists. The V call is TRBV19, the J call TRBJ1-6. Germline V lookup: CDR1 LNHDA, CDR2 SQIVND (reference sequence). A total of 8 residues make up the CDR3, ends included. The CDR3 loop reads CASSIRVV.

The genes are TRBV28 and TRBJ2-7, with 10 bases matching TRBD1. The CDR3 runs 12 residues. Germline assignment: CDR1 MDHEN and CDR2 SYDVKM. DNA for the CDR3: TGTTCCTCGGGGACAGGGGTATACGAGCAGTACTTC. It codes for CSSGTGVYEQYF.

The chain carries TRBV27 and TRBJ2-3; D is perhaps TRBD1 (5 bases). The V end was cut by 2 bases, the J end by 10 bases, with 10 bases between. Per germline, CDR1 MNHEY and CDR2 SMNVEV (reference sequence). This CDR3 is 12 amino acids long. CDR3 DNA sequence: TGTGCCAGCAGTTTAGGGGTGGGGCCGCAGTATTTT. It specifies CASSLGVGPQYF.

The genes are TRBV14 and TRBJ1-6; no clear D. From germline, CDR1 is SGHDN and CDR2 FVKESK. Trimming stripped 5 bases from V and 10 bases from J, with 15 bases between. The CDR3 has 14 residues. Here the CDR3 DNA reads TGTGCCAGCAGCAATGTGCCCCTAGGATCACCCCTCCACTTT. It yields the protein CASSNVPLGSPLHF.

This clone was counted between two and nine times. V and J are TRBV7-9 and TRBJ1-2; D is undetermined. Germline V gives CDR1 SEHNR, CDR2 FQNEAQ (reference sequence). Trimming took 5 bases from V and 2 from J, leaving 15 bases between them. The CDR3 has 15 amino acids. CDR3 region: CASSPPNQLNYGYTF. The CDR3 DNA follows: TGTGCCAGCAGCCCCCCAAACCAACTGAACTATGGCTACACCTTC.

V usage is TRBV7-2 and J usage is TRBJ1-3; D perhaps matches TRBD1 (6 bases). The germline CDR1 and CDR2 sequences are SGHTA and FQGNSA. Deletions cut 1 base from V and 5 bases from J, with 12 bases between. The CDR3 runs 15 residues. The CDR3 sequence: CASSLGWGPRNTIYF. The CDR3 DNA follows: TGTGCCAGCAGCTTAGGCTGGGGGCCTAGAAACACCATATATTTT.

CDR3: CASSPSGRGQEQFF. Here the CDR3 DNA reads TGTGCCAGCAGTCCAAGCGGGAGGGGGCAAGAGCAGTTCTTC. The chain has TRBV6-5 and TRBJ2-1; 10 positions match TRBD2. Germline V CDR1 and CDR2: MNHEY, SVGAGI. The CDR3 length is 14 residues. After removal of 5 bases from V and 10 bases from J, the junction contained 8 bases not matched to a gene.

This clone was detected a few times. V and J are TRBV12-3 or TRBV12-4 and TRBJ1-2; D not resolved. The CDR3 runs to 12 residues. Trimming shortened V by 6 bases and J by 8 bases, and 13 bases separated the two germline ends. The CDR3 region has the DNA TGTGCCAGCAGGGCAGGAGCGGGGGGCTACACCTTC. It translates to CASRAGAGGYTF.

The chain has TRBV6-4 and TRBJ2-2; 13 bases fit TRBD2. The germline V gene encodes CDR1 MRHNA and CDR2 SNTAGT. Trimming removed 5 bases from V and 2 bases from J; junction bases left unmatched: 2. There are 16 residues in the CDR3. The CDR3 DNA sequence: TGTGCCAGCAGTCGGACTAGCGGGAGTAACACCGGGGAGCTGTTTTTT. Its protein is CASSRTSGSNTGELFF.

The V gene is TRBV28, the J gene TRBJ1-1; D is ambiguous. The CDR3 is made up of 13 amino acids. The V gene's germline CDR1 is MDHEN and CDR2 SYDVKM. V dropped 6 bases and J dropped 6 bases, with 14 bases sitting between them. The CDR3 nucleotides read TGTGCCAGCAGGGGGAGCGGGATCGCTGAAGCTTTCTTT. This sequence encodes CASRGSGIAEAFF.

The chain has TRBV7-3 and TRBJ2-7; 9 nucleotides match TRBD1. The CDR3 is made up of 15 amino acids. With V trimmed by 1 base and J by 3 bases, 4 bases remained unmatched. CDR1 and CDR2 from the germline V gene are SGHTA and FQGTGA. CDR3 amino acids: CASSLRGTGRYEQYF. The CDR3 coding sequence is TGTGCCAGCAGCTTAAGAGGGACAGGGCGCTACGAGCAGTACTTC.

The rearrangement links TRBV9 to TRBJ2-3, with 12 bases lining up with TRBD2. Germline V lookup: CDR1 SGDLS, CDR2 YYNGEE. The ends lost 0 bases at V and 4 bases at J; junction bases unmatched: 3. This CDR3 has 16 amino acids. This CDR3 is CASSVALAGGADTQYF. The CDR3 DNA is TGTGCCAGCAGCGTAGCTCTAGCGGGAGGGGCAGATACGCAGTATTTT. The full variable domain, with the rest looked up from reference TRBV9 and TRBJ2-3, is DSGVTQTPKHLITATGQRVTLRCSPRSGDLSVYWYQQSLDQGLQFLIQYYNGEERAKGNILERFSAQQFPDLHSELNLSSLELGDSALYFCASSVALAGGADTQYFGPGTRLTVL.

The chain is built from TRBV5-1 and TRBJ1-1; 8 bases align to TRBD1. The CDR3 has 14 amino acids. In germline, CDR1 is SGHRS, CDR2 YFSETQ. Germline trimming cut 3 bases from V and 2 bases from J; bases unmatched to any gene: 3. CDR3: CASSSTGGNTEAFF. The CDR3 DNA reads TGCGCCAGCAGCTCCACAGGGGGAAACACTGAAGCTTTCTTT.

The rearrangement links TRBV30 to TRBJ2-1, with a possible D match to TRBD2 (6 bases). CDR3 length: 11 residues. Between the trimmed V and J ends, which lost 0 bases and 12 bases, there was a span of 9 bases. In germline, CDR1 is GTSNPN, CDR2 SVGIG (reference sequence). The CDR3 DNA reads TGTGCCTGGAGTGTATCACTAGCGCAGTTCTTC. This codes for CAWSVSLAQFF. Together with reference TRBV30 and TRBJ2-1, the CDR3 gives the full variable domain: SQTIHQWPATLVQPVGSPLSLECTVEGTSNPNLYWYRQAAGRGLQLLFYSVGIGQISSEVPQNLSASRPQDRQFILSSKKLLLSDSGFYLCAWSVSLAQFFGPGTRLTVL.

The V gene is TRBV25-1, the J gene TRBJ2-6, with TRBD2 as a possible D gene (5 bases). CDR3 length: 17 amino acids. Per the germline V gene, CDR1 is MGHDK and CDR2 is SYGVNS. Trimming took 0 bases from V and 2 from J, leaving 11 bases between them. Here the CDR3 reads CASSEYLGGPGANVLTF. The DNA for the CDR3 is TGTGCCAGCAGTGAATATTTGGGCGGGCCTGGGGCCAACGTCCTGACTTTC. Using reference TRBV25-1 and TRBJ2-6 for the parts outside the CDR3, the full variable domain is EADIYQTPRYLVIGTGKKITLECSQTMGHDKMYWYQQDPGMELHLIHYSYGVNSTEKGDLSSESTVSRIRTEHFPLTLESARPSHTSQYLCASSEYLGGPGANVLTFGAGSRLTVL.

This clone was counted only a few times. The rearrangement links TRBV6-2 or TRBV6-3 to TRBJ2-7; 9 bases align to TRBD2. V lost 2 bases and J lost 4; bases outside the gene matches: 6. CDR1 MNHEY and CDR2 SVGEGT come from the germline V gene. CDR3 length: 15 residues. In DNA, the CDR3 is TGTGCCAGCAGTTACGGCGGGAGGGGGGCTTACGAGCAGTACTTC. Its translation is CASSYGGRGAYEQYF.

The chain has TRBV28 and TRBJ2-7; D is uncertain. CDR1 MDHEN and CDR2 SYDVKM come from the germline V gene. The germline V and J ends were trimmed by 8 bases and 3 bases, with 8 bases remaining between them. CDR3 length: 11 residues. This chain's CDR3 is CASSKIYEQYF. CDR3 sequence (DNA): TGTGCCAGCTCCAAAATCTACGAGCAGTACTTC.

J is TRBJ1-6 and V is TRBV30; D is possibly TRBD1 (5 bases). The CDR3 is 15 residues long. The V end lost 3 bases, the J end lost 9 bases, and 18 bases lay between the germline ends. CDR1 and CDR2 from the germline V gene are GTSNPN and SVGIG (reference sequence). Here the CDR3 reads CAWRFDRAQSSPLHF. In nucleotides, the CDR3 is TGTGCCTGGAGGTTCGACAGAGCACAGAGTTCACCCCTCCACTTT.

The CDR3 DNA is TGTGCCAGTAGTACCACGGCGGGAGTTTCCGACGAGCAGTACTTC. It translates to CASSTTAGVSDEQYF. The chain has TRBV19 and TRBJ2-7; 7 nucleotides align to TRBD2. CDR1 is LNHDA and CDR2 is SQIVND in the germline V gene (reference sequence). The CDR3 length is 15 residues. The junction had 11 bases not matched to a gene; V was cut back by 4 bases and J by 5 bases. Full variable domain (missing parts from reference TRBV19 and TRBJ2-7): DGGITQSPKYLFRKEGQNVTLSCEQNLNHDAMYWYRQDPGQGLRLIYYSQIVNDFQKGDIAEGYSVSREKKESFPLTVTSAQKNPTAFYLCASSTTAGVSDEQYFGPGTRLTVT.

The count of this clone is one. The CDR3 DNA sequence: TGTGCCAGTAGTGTCCAAGCGGGACCTTACGAGCAGTACTTC. Translated, it gives CASSVQAGPYEQYF. V is TRBV19 and J is TRBJ2-7, with 7 positions matching TRBD2. Germline lookup yields CDR1 LNHDA and CDR2 SQIVND (reference sequence). The CDR3 totals 14 residues. With V trimmed by 5 bases and J by 4 bases, 8 bases remained unmatched.

This clone was detected only a few times. The V call is TRBV27, the J call TRBJ1-2; D is ambiguous. CDR1 and CDR2 from the germline V gene are MNHEY and SMNVEV (reference sequence). With 0 bases removed from V and 4 bases from J, the gap between germline ends came to 9 bases. The length of the CDR3 is 14 residues. The CDR3 nucleotides read TGTGCCAGCAGTTTATCGAGGGCAGGCTATGGCTACACCTTC. This translates into CASSLSRAGYGYTF.

The chain joins TRBV7-6 to TRBJ2-7; D possibly corresponds to TRBD1 (5 bases). V lost 2 bases and J lost 3, with 17 bases in between. This CDR3 comprises 16 residues. Germline loops: CDR1 SGHVS, CDR2 FNYEAQ. The CDR3 protein is CASSLTPKGVLYEQYF. The CDR3 nucleotides read TGTGCCAGCAGCTTAACCCCTAAAGGGGTACTCTACGAGCAGTACTTC.

J is TRBJ2-1 and V is TRBV12-5; D unresolved. Germline loops: CDR1 LGHNT, CDR2 FRNRAP. V was shortened by 5 bases and J by 5 bases, with 4 bases between the two germline ends. This CDR3 contains 11 residues. CDR3 sequence (DNA): TGTGCTAGTGGTCCGGACAATGAGCAGTTCTTC. This encodes CASGPDNEQFF.

This chain links TRBV3-1 (or the pseudogene TRBV3-2) with TRBJ2-6, with TRBD1 matching over 7 bases. The CDR3 consists of 17 residues. Trimming took 4 bases from V and 0 from J; bases not matched to a gene: 6. Germline-derived CDR1 and CDR2 are LGHDT and YNNKEL (reference sequence). CDR3 sequence (DNA): TGTGCCAGCAGCCCGGGACAGTATCTCTCTGGGGCCAACGTCCTGACTTTC. It is translated as CASSPGQYLSGANVLTF.